These T cell receptor beta chains were read from a single sample in a study of blood T cell repertoires in COVID-19. Profiling relied on immunoSEQ multiplex PCR, and the TCRdb table lists in-frame clones only, not all of them. The sample shows under 300,000 clones, 83% of them seen only once. Sequencing used peripheral blood. The receptors derive from a woman between 50 and 59 years old who had recovered from COVID-19. Both conserved end residues are part of each CDR3. A D gene is named only where the DNA matches it firmly. The listing skips clone size in some rows; elsewhere it reads once, few, many or a size class.

j_call,v_call,d_call,clone_size,cdr3_nt,cdr3_aa
TRBJ2-1,TRBV18,-,-,TGTGCCAGCTCACCACAGAGGGACTATGAGCAGTTCTTC,CASSPQRDYEQFF
TRBJ2-7,TRBV5-1,TRBD2,-,TGCGCCAGCAGGGTTAGCGGGGCGAGCTCCTACGAGCAGTACTTC,CASRVSGASSYEQYF
TRBJ2-2,TRBV9,-,-,TGTGCCAGCAGCGTAGCCCTCGGTTTGAACACCGGGGAGCTGTTTTTT,CASSVALGLNTGELFF
TRBJ2-7,TRBV15,TRBD1,-,TGTGCCACCAGCAGAGACCGCCCACTCAGCGGGACAGGGGTAAGATACGAGCAGTACTTC,CATSRDRPLSGTGVRYEQYF
TRBJ1-4,TRBV6-4,-,once,TGTGCCAGCGGGGGGTATCGGGGTGAAAAACTGTTTTTT,CASGGYRGEKLFF
TRBJ2-7,TRBV7-9,-,-,TGTGCCAGCAGCTTAGGGGGTATCGGGGGTTACGAGCAGTACTTC,CASSLGGIGGYEQYF
TRBJ1-6,TRBV5-1,TRBD1,-,TGCGCCAGCAGCTTGGGGGTAGTGGGACAGGGTCAAGATTTCGCAAATAATTCACCCCTCCACTTT,CASSLGVVGQGQDFANNSPLHF
TRBJ2-5,TRBV6-5,TRBD2,-,TGTGCCAGCACCTACGGGGGGGCACAAGAGACCCAGTACTTC,CASTYGGAQETQYF
TRBJ2-3,TRBV4-1,-,-,TGCGCCAGCAGCCAACCTCTACCCACAGATACGCAGTATTTT,CASSQPLPTDTQYF
TRBJ2-5,TRBV6-2/TRBV6-3,TRBD1,-,TGTGCCAGCAGTACAGGACAGGGCCCCCAAGAGACCCAGTACTTC,CASSTGQGPQETQYF
TRBJ2-3,TRBV5-1,-,-,TGCGCCAGCAGCTTGAGACAGGATGGCTATCTGAGCACAGATACGCAGTATTTT,CASSLRQDGYLSTDTQYF
TRBJ2-2,TRBV7-9,-,few,TGTGCCAGCAGCCTAGGGACAATACAGACCGGGGAGCTGTTTTTT,CASSLGTIQTGELFF
TRBJ2-7,TRBV6-6,TRBD2,-,TGTGCCAGCAGTTACGGGACTAGCGGCTACGAGCAGTACTTC,CASSYGTSGYEQYF
TRBJ2-7,TRBV5-6,-,-,TGTGCCAGCAGCTTCCAGGGAGGCTACGAGCAGTACTTC,CASSFQGGYEQYF
TRBJ2-1,TRBV27,TRBD1,-,TGTGCCAGCAGTTCCGGGACAGGGGGCTACAATGAGCAGTTCTTC,CASSSGTGGYNEQFF
TRBJ2-7,TRBV27,TRBD2,-,TGTGCCAGCAGGGGCTCGGGAGGCGAGCAGTACTTC,CASRGSGGEQYF
TRBJ2-7,TRBV5-8,-,-,TGTGCCAGCAGCTTGAAAGCACTCTTTTCCTACGAGCAGTACTTC,CASSLKALFSYEQYF
TRBJ2-1,TRBV6-2/TRBV6-3,TRBD2,-,TGTGCCAGCAGTTACTCTAGCGGGTACAATGAGCAGTTCTTC,CASSYSSGYNEQFF
TRBJ1-4,TRBV4-3,TRBD1,-,TGCGCCAGCAGCCAAAAAGACAGGGGGGCAGAAAAACTGTTTTTT,CASSQKDRGAEKLFF
TRBJ1-4,TRBV5-4,-,-,TGTGCCAGCAGCGAAACAGGGGAAAAACTGTTTTTT,CASSETGEKLFF
TRBJ1-2,TRBV7-9,-,-,TGTGCCAGCAGCTTAGAGCTGCCAGGGGCCGGGGGCTACACCTTC,CASSLELPGAGGYTF
TRBJ2-2,TRBV7-7,TRBD2,-,TGTGCCAGCAGCCCGCTAGCGGGAGGGCTTCCCGGGGAGCTGTTTTTT,CASSPLAGGLPGELFF
TRBJ2-1,TRBV28,TRBD2,-,TGTGCCAGTACGCGGGGGAGCTCCTACAATGAGCAGTTCTTC,CASTRGSSYNEQFF
TRBJ1-1,TRBV7-3,-,-,TGTGCCAGCAGCTATGGACAGCGGGATGAAGCTTTCTTT,CASSYGQRDEAFF
TRBJ1-5,TRBV20-1,-,-,TGCAGTGCTAGTAGCACCGGCAATCAGCCCCAGCATTTT,CSASSTGNQPQHF
TRBJ1-5,TRBV18,TRBD1,once,TGTGCCAGCTCATCGGGACAGGGGGCGGATCAGCCCCAGCATTTT,CASSSGQGADQPQHF
TRBJ1-3,TRBV11-2,TRBD1,-,TGTGCCAGCAGCTCCTCGGACAGGGCTGGAAACACCATATATTTT,CASSSSDRAGNTIYF
TRBJ1-2,TRBV4-1,TRBD1,-,TGCGCCAGCAGCCGGGAAAGACAGGGGTCGCGCACCTTC,CASSRERQGSRTF
TRBJ1-5,TRBV3-1/TRBV3-2,-,few,TGTGCCAGCAGCCAAGATCTAGGGAGTGCTCGTCAGCCCCAGCATTTT,CASSQDLGSARQPQHF
TRBJ2-1,TRBV29-1,TRBD2,-,TGCAGCGGGACTAGCGGGATTGAAAATGAGCAGTTCTTC,CSGTSGIENEQFF
TRBJ2-7,TRBV7-2,TRBD1,-,TGTGCCAGCAGCTCACAGGGGGCGGGTGAGCAGTACTTC,CASSSQGAGEQYF
TRBJ2-1,TRBV4-2,TRBD2,-,TGTGCCAGCAGCCCTAGGGGTCGGGAGGGGTCCTACAATGAGCAGTTCTTC,CASSPRGREGSYNEQFF
TRBJ1-4,TRBV30,TRBD1,-,TGTGCCTGGACCGACAGGGGTTCTGAAAAACTGTTTTTT,CAWTDRGSEKLFF
TRBJ2-1,TRBV4-3,TRBD2,many,TGCGCCAGCAGCCAAGATGAGGCTAGCGGAGTCTACAATGAGCAGTTCTTC,CASSQDEASGVYNEQFF
TRBJ2-5,TRBV2,-,once,TGTGCCAGCAGACAGTCTTACAGGGTCCAAGAGACCCAGTACTTC,CASRQSYRVQETQYF
TRBJ2-7,TRBV9,TRBD2,-,TGTGCCAGCAGCGGCTGGGGGGGCTCCTACGAGCAGTACTTC,CASSGWGGSYEQYF